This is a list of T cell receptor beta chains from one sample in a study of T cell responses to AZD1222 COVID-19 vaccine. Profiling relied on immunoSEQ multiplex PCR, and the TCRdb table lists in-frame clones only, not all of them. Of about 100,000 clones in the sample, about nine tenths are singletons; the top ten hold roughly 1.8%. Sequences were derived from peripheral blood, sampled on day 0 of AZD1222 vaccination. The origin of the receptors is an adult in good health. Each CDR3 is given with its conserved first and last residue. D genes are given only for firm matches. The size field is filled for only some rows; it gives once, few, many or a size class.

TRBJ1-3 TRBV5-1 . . TGCGCCAGCAGCTCAACCCCAGGGTCCTCTGGAAACACCATATATTTT CASSSTPGSSGNTIYF
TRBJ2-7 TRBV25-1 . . TGTGCCAGCAGTGAATCTAATGGTCGACCGGCGGAGCAGTACTTC CASSESNGRPAEQYF
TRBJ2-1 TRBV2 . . TGTGCCAGCAGCCCTTCCAATAGGCAGTTCTTC CASSPSNRQFF
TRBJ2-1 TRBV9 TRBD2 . TGTGCCAGCAGCCCTCCGACTAGCGGCCGTCATGAGCAGTTCTTC CASSPPTSGRHEQFF
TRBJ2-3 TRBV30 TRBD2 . TGTGCCTGGAGTCCCGGACTAGCGGAAAGCACAGATACGCAGTATTTT CAWSPGLAESTDTQYF
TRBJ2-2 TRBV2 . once TGTGCCAGCAGATGGGGACAGAACACCGGGGAGCTGTTTTTT CASRWGQNTGELFF
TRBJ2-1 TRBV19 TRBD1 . TGTGCCAGTACCCCCGGGACAGAAAACAATGAGCAGTTCTTC CASTPGTENNEQFF
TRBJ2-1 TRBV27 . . TGTGCCAGCAGGCACACAGGACCATCCTACAATGAGCAGTTCTTC CASRHTGPSYNEQFF
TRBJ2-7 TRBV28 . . TGTGCCAGCAGTCTCGCTCTCTACGAGCAGTACTTC CASSLALYEQYF
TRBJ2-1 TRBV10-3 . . TGTGCCATCAGTAGCGGAGCAAGCTCCTACAATGAGCAGTTCTTC CAISSGASSYNEQFF
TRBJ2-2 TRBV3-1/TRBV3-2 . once TGTGCCAGCAGCCAAGGCTGGTTCGGGGAGCTGTTTTTT CASSQGWFGELFF
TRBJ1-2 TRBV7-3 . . TGTGCCAGCAGCTTAACCCCCCTGGGCGGAGGGTCTGGTGGCTACACCTTC CASSLTPLGGGSGGYTF
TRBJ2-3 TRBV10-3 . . TGTGCCATCAAACGGGAAGGAGCTAGCACAGATACGCAGTATTTT CAIKREGASTDTQYF
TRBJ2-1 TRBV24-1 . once TGTGCCACCAGTGCCCATCCCAACAATGAGCAGTTCTTC CATSAHPNNEQFF
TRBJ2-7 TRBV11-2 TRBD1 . TGTGCCAGCAGCTCCGGGACAGGGCGGACCTACGAGCAGTACTTC CASSSGTGRTYEQYF
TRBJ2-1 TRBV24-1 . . TGTGCCACCAGTGATCCCTCACCAGGGAGCTCCTACAATGAGCAGTTCTTC CATSDPSPGSSYNEQFF
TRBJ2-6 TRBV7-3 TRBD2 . TGTGCCAGCAGCCAAACTAGCGGGATTGGCTCTGGGGCCAACGTCCTGACTTTC CASSQTSGIGSGANVLTF
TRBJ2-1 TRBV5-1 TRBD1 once TGCGCCAGCAGCTCGGGACAGGGGACCTACAATGAGCAGTTCTTC CASSSGQGTYNEQFF
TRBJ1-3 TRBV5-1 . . TGCGCCAGCAGCTCGACACATTCTGGAAACACCATATATTTT CASSSTHSGNTIYF
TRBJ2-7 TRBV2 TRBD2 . TGTGCCAGCACAGCGGGACTTCCCTACGAGCAGTACTTC CASTAGLPYEQYF
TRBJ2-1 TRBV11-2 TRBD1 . TGTGCCAGCAGGTCGACAGGGGATTACAATGAGCAGTTCTTC CASRSTGDYNEQFF
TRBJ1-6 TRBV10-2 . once TGCGCCAGCAGTGAGTCTGACGCGGCACCCCTCCACTTT CASSESDAAPLHF
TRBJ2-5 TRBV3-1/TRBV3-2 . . TGTGCCAGCAGCCAAAACGGGCCCCAAGAGACCCAGTACTTC CASSQNGPQETQYF
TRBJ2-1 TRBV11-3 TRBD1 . TGTGCCAGCAGCTTAGATGGGACAGGGCTTGGGAATGAGCAGTTCTTC CASSLDGTGLGNEQFF
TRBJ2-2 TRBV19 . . TGTGCCAGTAGTATATTTGCGTCCGGGGAGCTGTTTTTT CASSIFASGELFF
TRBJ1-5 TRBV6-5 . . TGTGCCAGCAGTTACAACAGCAATCAGCCCCAGCATTTT CASSYNSNQPQHF
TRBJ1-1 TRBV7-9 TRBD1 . TGTGCCAGCAGCCTAGACAGGGGTTCGGCTTTCTTT CASSLDRGSAFF
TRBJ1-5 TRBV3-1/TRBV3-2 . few TGTGCCAGCAGCCAAGGACACCTTAGCAATCAGCCCCAGCATTTT CASSQGHLSNQPQHF
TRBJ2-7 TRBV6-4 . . TGTGCCAGCAGTGACTCGTTCGATAGCGGACTACAGTACTTC CASSDSFDSGLQYF
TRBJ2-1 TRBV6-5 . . TGTGCCAGCAGGGTGGGGGGCTCCTACAATGAGCAGTTCTTC CASRVGGSYNEQFF
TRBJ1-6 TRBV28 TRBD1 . TGTGCCAGCAGAAGCTCGGACAGGGACAATTCACCCCTCCACTTT CASRSSDRDNSPLHF
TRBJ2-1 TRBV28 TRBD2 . TGTGCCAGCAGCCAAAGACTAGCGGGAGAGGGGCATGAGCAGTTCTTC CASSQRLAGEGHEQFF
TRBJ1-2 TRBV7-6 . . TGTGCCAGCAGCCCAACAGCCCTCGGCTATGGCTACACCTTC CASSPTALGYGYTF
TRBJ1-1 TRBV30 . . TGTGCCTGGGGTAGCGGGCCGGCGGAAGCTTTCTTT CAWGSGPAEAFF
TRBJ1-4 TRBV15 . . TGTGCCACCAGCTACGATTTCCCGACGGAAGCTAATGAAAAACTGTTTTTT CATSYDFPTEANEKLFF
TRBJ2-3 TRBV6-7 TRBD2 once TGTGCCAGCAGGGCCGGCGGGGGGTGGCAGGGAATTATAGATACGCAGTATTTT CASRAGGGWQGIIDTQYF
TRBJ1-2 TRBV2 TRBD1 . TGTGCCAGCAGTCTAGGACAGGGAATACAAATATATGGCTACACCTTC CASSLGQGIQIYGYTF
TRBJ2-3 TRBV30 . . TGTGCCTGGAGTGTAGGCAGTACTAGCACAGATACGCAGTATTTT CAWSVGSTSTDTQYF
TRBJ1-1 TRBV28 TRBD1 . TGTGCCAGCAGTTTACAGGGGGCACATGAAGCTTTCTTT CASSLQGAHEAFF
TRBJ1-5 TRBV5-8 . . TGTGCCAGCAGCTTTAGGGAGGGTTACGGTCAGCCCCAGCATTTT CASSFREGYGQPQHF
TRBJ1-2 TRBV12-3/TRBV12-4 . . TGTGCCAGCAGCCTCGGGGGTAAGGGCTACACCTTC CASSLGGKGYTF
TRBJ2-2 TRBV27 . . TGTGCCAGCAGTCCCGGGCCAACCTGGAACACCGGGGAGCTGTTTTTT CASSPGPTWNTGELFF
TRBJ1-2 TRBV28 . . TGTGCCAGCAGTCTCCCCTCCCCGGGGGTTGACGGCTACACCTTC CASSLPSPGVDGYTF
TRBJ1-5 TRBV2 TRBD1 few TGTGCCAGCAGTGAAAGATATGGAACAGGGGGGAATCAGCCCCAGCATTTT CASSERYGTGGNQPQHF
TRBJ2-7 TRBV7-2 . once TGTGCCAGCAGCTTAGTAGGTTACGAGCAGTACTTC CASSLVGYEQYF
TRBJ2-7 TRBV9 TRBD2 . TGTGCCAGCAGCATTGGGACTAGCGGTTACGAGCAGTACTTC CASSIGTSGYEQYF
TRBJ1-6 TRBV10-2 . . TGCGCCAGCAGTGAGTTTTATAATTCACCCCTCCACTTT CASSEFYNSPLHF
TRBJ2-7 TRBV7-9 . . TGTGCCAGCAGCTTAGTGGTTTACGAGCAGTACTTC CASSLVVYEQYF
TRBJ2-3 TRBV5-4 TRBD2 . TGTGCCAGCAGCTATCAGGCGGGAGATGGGGATACGCAGTATTTT CASSYQAGDGDTQYF
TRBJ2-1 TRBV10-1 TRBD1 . TGCGCCAGCAAGCACCCTGACAGGGATGAGCAGTTCTTC CASKHPDRDEQFF
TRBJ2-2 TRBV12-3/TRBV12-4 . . TGTGCCAGCAGTTACCAGGGTCCCGGGGAGCTGTTTTTT CASSYQGPGELFF
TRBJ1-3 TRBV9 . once TGTGCCAGCAGCGTAGCTACGGGGATTTCCAACCCTGGAAACACCATATATTTT CASSVATGISNPGNTIYF
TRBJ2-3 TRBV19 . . TGTGCCAGTAGTATGGGTCTAGCGGATACGCAGTATTTT CASSMGLADTQYF
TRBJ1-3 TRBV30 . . TGTGCCTGGAGTCGGGGTCCTGGAAACACCATATATTTT CAWSRGPGNTIYF
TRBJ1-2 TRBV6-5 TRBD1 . TGTGCCAGCAGTCCAACAGGGGGCCCCTATGGCTACACCTTC CASSPTGGPYGYTF
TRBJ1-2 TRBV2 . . TGTGCCAGCATCTTTGGGGATGGTGGCTACACCTTC CASIFGDGGYTF